Listed here is a single T cell receptor (beta chain). Its binding antigen is unknown. Base qualities are not at hand, and no much larger clone is one base apart. The trial excluded patients who had a history of autoimmune disease or who were on systemic immunosuppression. Peripheral blood for TCR sequencing was drawn from every dose cohort at baseline, at cycle 4 day 1 and at cycle 7 day 1. The samples were taken from a phase I, first-in-human, multicenter, open-label dose-escalation trial of ivuxolimab. Adults with locally advanced or metastatic melanoma, renal cell, hepatocellular, or head and neck squamous cell carcinoma were enrolled in the trial. Before TCR sequencing, CD4+ T cells and CD8+ T cells were sorted from peripheral blood as separate populations. This sample was included in a study of OX40 agonist ivuxolimab in advanced cancers. Notes on the research overall: The costimulatory receptor OX40 (CD134) was targeted by ivuxolimab, a fully human IgG2 agonistic monoclonal antibody. Partial responses were achieved by three dose-escalation patients, of whom one had hepatocellular carcinoma and two had cutaneous melanoma. Prior anti-PD-1, anti-PD-L1 or anti-CTLA-4 therapy was permitted, and 40% of dose-escalation patients had received checkpoint inhibitors. In the dose-escalation cohort, roughly 80% of patients were male, and the mean age was approximately 64 years, with a range of roughly 23 to 85. Intravenous ivuxolimab was administered to patients every 2 weeks at six dose levels: 0.01, 0.1, 0.3, 1.5, 3 and 10 mg/kg. Of the roughly 50 dose-escalation patients, hepatocellular carcinoma was present in around 19, melanoma in around 15, renal cell carcinoma in 9 and head and neck cancer in 9. The point of sequencing TCRbeta in the periphery was to test whether ivuxolimab changed TCR sequence diversity and drove clonal T-cell expansion. The monotherapy dose-escalation portion (N of about 49 patients) of the phase I ivuxolimab trial is reported in the paper. Paper-wide results and their limitations: At doses of 0.1 to 3.0 mg/kg, clonal expansion of both CD4+ and CD8+ blood T cells was observed from baseline to week 6. On average, CD8+ T cells showed more expanded clones than CD4+ T cells after ivuxolimab. The antigen specificity of the clonally expanded peripheral T cells was not determined. Low levels of normalized T-cell clonal expansion were also seen in some nonresponding patients. In the 0.1-3.0 mg/kg groups, partial responders had among the lowest normalized peripheral clonal expansion, particularly in CD8+ T cells.

The germline V gene gives CDR1 as SQVTM and CDR2 as ANQGSEA. The cysteine opens and the phenylalanine closes a CDR3 of 14 amino acids. The sequence is cut down to CDR3 DNA, 42 bases in frame from base 1. To sequence the TCRbeta CDR3 region, genomic DNA was isolated from the sorted cells. TCRbeta CDR3 regions were sequenced using the immunoSEQ Assay. Here the immuneACCESS table is served through TCRdb, limited to in-frame sequences with V and J called. Missing clones are a known gap in these copies; in checked studies unresolved V genes cover under half, and the rest lacks a known reason. For this sample the table gives about 47,000 clones, of which around 85% were detected only once. The top ten clones comprise 11% to 15% of the sample.

The sequence was obtained from an adult with an advanced solid tumor such as melanoma, head and neck, liver or kidney cancer. The sequence links TRBV29-1 to TRBJ2-5, and 10 bases in between align with TRBD2. TRBJ2-7 matches the DNA end more closely, so the J call is doubtful. This sample comprised CD4+ or CD8+ T cells sorted from blood, obtained in a trial of the OX40 agonist ivuxolimab. The encoded CDR3 is CSVSSGRALSEQYF. The DNA is TGCAGCGTCTCGAGCGGGAGGGCCTTGTCCGAGCAGTACTTC.